Described below is a single T cell receptor beta chain sequence and its context. This receptor's antigen is unknown. Nothing much larger sits one base from this clone, and base qualities are not available. The data stem from a study of OX40 agonist ivuxolimab in advanced cancers. General notes on the study: Ivuxolimab, which targeted the costimulatory receptor OX40 (CD134), was an agonistic, fully human IgG2 monoclonal antibody. Intravenous ivuxolimab was administered to patients every 2 weeks at six dose levels: 0.01, 0.1, 0.3, 1.5, 3 and 10 mg/kg. Of the approximately 50 dose-escalation patients, hepatocellular carcinoma was present in about 20, melanoma in approximately 15, renal cell carcinoma in 9 and head and neck cancer in 9. In the dose-escalation cohort, approximately 80% of patients were male, and the mean age was approximately 60 years with a range of roughly 20 to 85. Prior anti-PD-1, anti-PD-L1 or anti-CTLA-4 therapy was permitted, and about two fifths of dose-escalation patients had received checkpoint inhibitors. Partial responses occurred in three dose-escalation patients, of whom one had hepatocellular carcinoma and two had cutaneous melanoma. Peripheral TCRbeta sequencing aimed to test whether ivuxolimab altered TCR sequence diversity and caused clonal T-cell expansion. The monotherapy dose-escalation portion (N of about 50 patients) of the phase I ivuxolimab trial is reported in the paper. The investigation overall reported the following: After ivuxolimab, more expanded clones were found on average in CD8+ T cells than in CD4+ T cells. Low levels of normalized T-cell clonal expansion were also seen in some patients who did not respond. In the 0.1-3.0 mg/kg groups, partial responders had among the lowest normalized peripheral clonal expansion, particularly in CD8+ T cells. At doses from 0.1 to 3.0 mg/kg, clonal expansion was seen in both CD4+ and CD8+ blood T cells between baseline and week 6. The antigen specificity of the clonally expanded peripheral T cells was not determined.

Genomic DNA was extracted from sorted cells for sequencing of the TCRbeta CDR3 region. TCRbeta CDR3 regions were sequenced using the immunoSEQ Assay. In its TCRdb copy, this immuneACCESS table keeps in-frame sequences only and misses some clones. Where compared with another copy, unresolved V genes explain less than half of these, and the others have no known cause. The sample data list roughly 60,000 clones, and 86% of these were observed just once. More than 3% of the sample belongs to the ten largest clones. Patients with a history of autoimmune disease or receiving systemic immunosuppression were excluded from the trial. Peripheral blood for TCR sequencing was collected from all dose cohorts at baseline, on cycle 4 day 1, and on cycle 7 day 1. The samples were taken from a phase I, first-in-human, multicenter, open-label dose-escalation trial of ivuxolimab. Adults with locally advanced or metastatic melanoma, renal cell carcinoma, hepatocellular carcinoma or head and neck squamous cell carcinoma were enrolled in the trial. Before TCR sequencing, CD4+ T cells and CD8+ T cells were sorted from peripheral blood as separate populations.

From a lookup of the germline V gene, CDR1 and CDR2 are SGHTA and FQGNSA. At the junction V is shortened by 3 bases and J by 2 bases, with 10 bases in between. CDR3 length: 14 amino acids, cysteine to phenylalanine. Only CDR3 DNA is held: 42 bases, read in frame from base 1. Sequencing used CD4+ or CD8+ T cells sorted from blood, obtained in a trial of the OX40 agonist ivuxolimab. Recombination joined TRBV7-2 with TRBJ2-5; a weak D assignment points to TRBD1 (6 bases agree). The TCR originated in an adult with an advanced solid tumor such as melanoma, head and neck, liver or kidney cancer. The CDR3 here reads CASSFAGTQETQYF. The nucleotide sequence is TGTGCCAGCAGCTTTGCAGGGACACAAGAGACCCAGTACTTC.